The sequence of this TCR beta chain was determined in a study of liver allograft versus peripheral blood T cells. Study-wide background: Transplanted livers held T cell receptor repertoires, and these were compared with repertoires in recipients' peripheral blood. Findings and caveats of the study: Peripheral blood T cell receptor repertoires reportedly differed from those found within liver allografts.

The CDR3 extends over 15 amino acids. Trimming took 2 bases from V and 0 from J; bases not matched to a gene: 4. Germline V gene lookup returns CDR1 DFQATT and CDR2 SNEGSKA (reference sequence). TCRdb processed the reads anew with MiXCR; each CDR3 protein has one entry. The table includes roughly 10,000 distinct CDR3 sequences, 19% detected once. This clonotype was seen a few times. The antigen is not known. The chain is built from TRBV20-1 and TRBJ2-5; 9 bases line up with TRBD1. This receptor was taken from a human patient who had a liver transplant. The graft donor may have given rise to some T cells. The CDR3 DNA sequence: TGCAGTGCTAGAAGCGACAGGGGGTACCAAGAGACCCAGTACTTC. Protein product: CSARSDRGYQETQYF.